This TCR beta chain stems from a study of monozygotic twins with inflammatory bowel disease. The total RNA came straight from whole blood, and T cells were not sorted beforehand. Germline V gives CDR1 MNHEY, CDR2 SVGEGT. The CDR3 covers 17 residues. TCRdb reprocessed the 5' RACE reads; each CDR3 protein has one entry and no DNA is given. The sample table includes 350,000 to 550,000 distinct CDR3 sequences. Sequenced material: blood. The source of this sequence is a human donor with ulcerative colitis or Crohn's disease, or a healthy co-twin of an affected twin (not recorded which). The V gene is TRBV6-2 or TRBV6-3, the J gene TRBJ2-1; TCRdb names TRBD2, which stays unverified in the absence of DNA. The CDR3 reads CASSPWGGTSGTDEQFF.